This T cell receptor (beta chain) is drawn from a study of spatial heterogeneity in lung cancer. In the study overall: Within tumor regions, the number of TCR transcripts tracked closely with a T cell module score obtained from matched bulk RNA-seq.

This clonotype was found many times. Its antigen is unknown. TCRdb used MiXCR to reprocess the 5' RACE reads, holding one entry per CDR3 protein. Of about 100,000 distinct CDR3 sequences in the sample, under 4.5% are singletons; the top ten hold 21%. Time point indicated: sample taken at primary tumor resection. Unsorted whole RNA of tumor, nontumor lung or frozen PBMC was sequenced. Study-wide points: The study found that expanded intratumoral alpha and beta TCR counts tracked tumor mutation counts. Tumor T cells had an estimated coverage that came to about 7% for alpha chains and more than 11% for beta chains.

This sequence originates from a male donor with early-stage non-small cell lung cancer. Sequences were derived from lung tumor tissue, sampled at surgery.

The CDR3 DNA sequence: TGTGCCAGCAGCCGTTTTAGCGGAGCTAACACCGGGGAGCTGTTTTTT. Its protein product is CASSRFSGANTGELFF. This sequence joins TRBV7-2 and TRBJ2-2, with a weak D call TRBD2 (6 bases). The length of the CDR3 is 16 residues. Trimming pared 5 bases from V and 2 bases from J, leaving 15 bases between. Germline V gene data show CDR1 as SGHTA and CDR2 as FQGNSA.